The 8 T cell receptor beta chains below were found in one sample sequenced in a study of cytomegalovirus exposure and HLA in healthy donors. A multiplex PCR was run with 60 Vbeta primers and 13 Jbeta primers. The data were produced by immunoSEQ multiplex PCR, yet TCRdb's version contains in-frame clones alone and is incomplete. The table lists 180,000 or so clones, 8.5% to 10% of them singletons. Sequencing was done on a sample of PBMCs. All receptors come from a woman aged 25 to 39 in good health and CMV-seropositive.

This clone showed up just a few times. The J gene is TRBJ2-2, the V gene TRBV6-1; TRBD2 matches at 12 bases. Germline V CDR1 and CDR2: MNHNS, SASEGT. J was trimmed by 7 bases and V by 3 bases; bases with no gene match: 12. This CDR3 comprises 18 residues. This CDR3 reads CASSESDLAGGPHGELFF. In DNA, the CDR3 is TGTGCCAGCAGTGAGTCCGATCTAGCGGGAGGGCCGCACGGGGAGCTGTTTTTT.

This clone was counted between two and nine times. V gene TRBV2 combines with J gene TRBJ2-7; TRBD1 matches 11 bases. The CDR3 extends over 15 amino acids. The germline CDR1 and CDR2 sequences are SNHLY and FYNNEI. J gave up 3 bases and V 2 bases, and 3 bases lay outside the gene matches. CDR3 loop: CASSESGTGGYEQYF. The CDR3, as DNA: TGTGCCAGCAGTGAAAGTGGGACAGGGGGCTACGAGCAGTACTTC.

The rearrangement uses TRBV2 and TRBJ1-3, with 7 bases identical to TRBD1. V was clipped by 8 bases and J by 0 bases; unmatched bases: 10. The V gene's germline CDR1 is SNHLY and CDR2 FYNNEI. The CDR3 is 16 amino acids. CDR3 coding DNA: TGTGCCAGCCTTGGGCCGGGACAGAGCTCTGGAAACACCATATATTTT. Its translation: CASLGPGQSSGNTIYF.

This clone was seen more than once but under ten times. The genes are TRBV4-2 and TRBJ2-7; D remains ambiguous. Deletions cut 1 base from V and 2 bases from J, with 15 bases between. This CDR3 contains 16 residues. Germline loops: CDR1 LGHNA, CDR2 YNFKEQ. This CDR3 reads CASSQVGPYAPYEQYF. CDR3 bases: TGTGCCAGCAGCCAAGTTGGGCCCTACGCCCCCTACGAGCAGTACTTC.

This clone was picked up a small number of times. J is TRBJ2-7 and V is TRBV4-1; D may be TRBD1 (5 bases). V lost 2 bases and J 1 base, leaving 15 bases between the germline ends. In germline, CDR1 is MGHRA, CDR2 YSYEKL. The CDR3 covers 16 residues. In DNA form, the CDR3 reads TGCGCCAGCAGCCAATACCTAACGGACACATCCTACGAGCAGTACTTC. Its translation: CASSQYLTDTSYEQYF.

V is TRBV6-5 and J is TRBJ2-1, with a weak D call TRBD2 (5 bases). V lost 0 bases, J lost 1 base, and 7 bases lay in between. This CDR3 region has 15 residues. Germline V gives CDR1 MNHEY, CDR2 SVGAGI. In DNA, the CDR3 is TGTGCCAGCAGTTACTCTGGCGGGTCCTACAATGAGCAGTTCTTC. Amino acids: CASSYSGGSYNEQFF.

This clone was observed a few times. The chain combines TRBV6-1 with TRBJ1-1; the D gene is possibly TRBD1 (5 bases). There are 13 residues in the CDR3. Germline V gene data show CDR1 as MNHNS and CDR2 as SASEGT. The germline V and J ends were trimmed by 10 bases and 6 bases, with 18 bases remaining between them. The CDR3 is CAICAGRDAEAFF. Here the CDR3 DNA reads TGTGCCATCTGCGCGGGGCGGGACGCTGAAGCTTTCTTT.

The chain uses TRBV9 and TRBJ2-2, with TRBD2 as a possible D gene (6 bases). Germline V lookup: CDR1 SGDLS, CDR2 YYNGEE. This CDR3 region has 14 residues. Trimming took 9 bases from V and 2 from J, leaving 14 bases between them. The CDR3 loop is CATGRGQNTGELFF. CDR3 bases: TGTGCCACCGGGCGGGGCCAAAACACCGGGGAGCTGTTTTTT.